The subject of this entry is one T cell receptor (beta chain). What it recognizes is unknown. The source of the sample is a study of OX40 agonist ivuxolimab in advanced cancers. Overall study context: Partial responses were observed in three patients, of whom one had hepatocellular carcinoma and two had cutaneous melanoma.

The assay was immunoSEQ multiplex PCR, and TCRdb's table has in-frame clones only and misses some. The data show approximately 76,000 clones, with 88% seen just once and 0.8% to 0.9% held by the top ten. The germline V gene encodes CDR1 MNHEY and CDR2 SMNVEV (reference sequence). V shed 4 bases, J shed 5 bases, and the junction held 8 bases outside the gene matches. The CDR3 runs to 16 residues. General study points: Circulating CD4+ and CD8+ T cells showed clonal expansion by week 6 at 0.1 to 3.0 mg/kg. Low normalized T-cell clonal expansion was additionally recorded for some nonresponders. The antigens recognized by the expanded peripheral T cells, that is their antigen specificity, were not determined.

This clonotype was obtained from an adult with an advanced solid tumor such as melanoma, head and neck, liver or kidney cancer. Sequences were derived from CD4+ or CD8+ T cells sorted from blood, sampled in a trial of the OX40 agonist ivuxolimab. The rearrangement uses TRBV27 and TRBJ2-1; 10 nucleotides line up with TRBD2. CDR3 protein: CASSSPSGRADNEQFF. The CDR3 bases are TGTGCCAGCAGTTCTCCGAGCGGGAGGGCCGACAATGAGCAGTTCTTC.